Detailed here is one T cell receptor beta chain. Total RNA amounting to 500 ng was the source from which TCR beta cDNA was made with a constant-region primer. Three-round nested multiplex PCR performed with slightly modified ARM-PCR produced the TCR beta libraries. Primers for the first two PCR rounds were TRBV1-TRBV30 forward primers and a C-beta reverse primer (about 11 cycles per round). In TCRdb, the multiplex PCR reads were re-called with MiXCR into one record per CDR3 protein. The sample yields 80,000 or so distinct CDR3 sequences, roughly two thirds seen once. The tissue used was unsorted bulk material of about 19-34 mg. RNA and DNA were co-extracted from it with the AllPrep DNA/RNA mini kit. Every patient had chronic HBV infection and was treatment-naive. These data originate in a study of tumor-infiltrating lymphocytes in primary liver carcinoma. About the study: These were node-negative, non-metastatic T1-T3 tumors of 4.2 to 10 cm.

The V end lost 5 bases, the J end lost 7 bases, and 9 bases lay between the germline ends. The CDR3 spans 11 residues. Sequenced material: liver tumor tissue from sampling region 4. Subset reported: tumor region T4, right-lateral pole. This sequence originates from a woman aged 55-70 years with primary liver carcinoma and hepatitis B virus infection. This chain joins TRBV12-3 or TRBV12-4 and TRBJ2-7; D gene unclear. The CDR3 sequence is CASSNTREQYF. CDR3 coding DNA: TGTGCCAGCAGTAACACGCGGGAGCAGTACTTC.